The 7 T cell receptor beta chains listed next were all sequenced from one sample in a study of blood T cell repertoires in COVID-19. TCRdb keeps only in-frame clones here, not all; method: immunoSEQ multiplex PCR. There are about 86,000 clones in the sample; over 80% occur only once, and about 1.2% lies in the top ten. The sample consisted of peripheral blood. The receptor set was obtained from a human donor in a cohort sampled during active COVID-19.

CDR3 in amino acids: CASKGQRSSNQPQHF. CDR3 nucleotide sequence: TGTGCCAGCAAGGGACAGAGGTCGAGCAATCAGCCCCAGCATTTT. The V gene is TRBV2, the J gene TRBJ1-5; TRBD1 matches 7 bases. This CDR3 contains 15 residues. The germline CDR1 and CDR2 sequences are SNHLY and FYNNEI. Trimming took 7 bases from V and 1 from J; bases not matched to a gene: 7.

The gene calls are TRBV5-1 and TRBJ2-7; maybe TRBD2 (6 bases). Germline V lookup: CDR1 SGHRS, CDR2 YFSETQ. CDR3 length: 13 amino acids. V gave up 4 bases and J gave up 5 bases, with 13 bases separating them. CDR3 sequence: CASSPPGGDEQYF. CDR3 coding DNA: TGCGCCAGCAGCCCCCCCGGGGGAGACGAGCAGTACTTC.

This clone appeared a single time. The rearrangement links TRBV10-1 to TRBJ2-3; 7 bases are a match to TRBD1. Losses at the gene ends were 0 bases for V and 5 bases for J; bases not matched to a gene: 5. The CDR3 contains 15 residues. Per the germline V gene, CDR1 is WNHNN and CDR2 is SYGVQD (reference sequence). CDR3 bases: TGCGCCAGCAGTGAGTCTATGGCAGGGGGAGATACGCAGTATTTT. It encodes CASSESMAGGDTQYF.

This chain uses TRBV7-2 with TRBJ2-1; no firm D call. The CDR3 runs 18 residues. Per the germline V gene, CDR1 is SGHTA and CDR2 is FQGNSA. V was cut by 7 bases and J by 4 bases, with 26 bases left in between. CDR3: CASTGSRYGDSQYNEQFF. The CDR3 nucleotides are TGTGCCAGCACCGGTTCCCGGTATGGAGACTCACAATACAATGAGCAGTTCTTC.

The CDR3: CASSDNPGTTSNEQFF. CDR3 DNA: TGCGCCAGCAGTGATAATCCCGGGACTACAAGCAATGAGCAGTTCTTC. The chain employs TRBV10-1 and TRBJ2-1; 7 bases agree with TRBD2. CDR3 size: 16 residues. V was clipped by 3 bases and J by 6 bases; unmatched bases: 11. CDR1 and CDR2 (germline): WNHNN, SYGVQD (reference sequence).

V is TRBV16 and J is TRBJ1-4; D uncertain. V lost 4 bases and J 0 bases, leaving 6 bases between the germline ends. The CDR3 spans 14 residues. Germline CDR1 and CDR2: KGHSY and FQNENV. DNA of the CDR3: TGTGCCAGCAGCCGTACAACAACTAATGAAAAACTGTTTTTT. It encodes CASSRTTTNEKLFF.

The CDR3 DNA is TGCGCCAGCAGCTCGGACCTCAGGGGAGGGAGAAAAACCCAGTACTTC. This codes for CASSSDLRGGRKTQYF. The V call is TRBV5-1, the J call TRBJ2-5; maybe TRBD2 (7 bases). Germline-derived CDR1 and CDR2 are SGHRS and YFSETQ. The CDR3 sequence is 16 residues long. V was clipped by 3 bases and J by 8 bases, with 23 bases between them.